This passage covers 9 T cell receptor beta chains from one sample sequenced in a study of neurological immune-mediated disorders. TCRdb passed the 5' RACE reads through MiXCR, listing each CDR3 protein once. Of around 130,000 distinct CDR3 sequences in the sample, 3% to 3.5% were seen once. Sequencing was performed on PBMCs. These receptors were obtained from a woman in her 30s with multiple sclerosis.

The chain joins TRBV7-8 to TRBJ2-1; no reliable D call. Per the germline V gene, CDR1 is SGHVS and CDR2 is FQNEAQ. The CDR3 covers 12 residues. V was pared by 5 bases and J by 9 bases, with 11 bases between. In nucleotides, the CDR3 is TGTGCCAGCAGCGAGAGTCTGAGTGAGCAGTTCTTC. This encodes CASSESLSEQFF. The entire variable domain, with the rest obtained from reference TRBV7-8 and TRBJ2-1, is as follows: GAGVSQSPRYKVAKRGQDVALRCDPISGHVSLFWYQQALGQGPEFLTYFQNEAQLDKSGLPSDRFFAERPEGSVSTLKIQRTQQEDSAVYLCASSESLSEQFFGPGTRLTVL.

At least ten counts were recorded for this clonotype. The chain employs TRBV9 and TRBJ1-6; unclear D gene. V lost 3 bases to trimming and J lost 0 bases, with 1 base between them. The CDR3 length is 13 residues. The V gene's germline CDR1 is SGDLS and CDR2 YYNGEE. The CDR3 sequence: CASSDSYNSPLHF. CDR3 nucleotides: TGTGCCAGCAGCGACTCCTATAATTCACCCCTCCACTTT.

At least ten counts were recorded for this clonotype. The chain recombines TRBV6-5 with TRBJ1-5; the match to TRBD1 covers 7 bases. This CDR3 has 15 amino acids. The germline gives CDR1 MNHEY, CDR2 SVGAGI. J lost 9 bases, V lost 6 bases, and 14 bases had no gene match. The CDR3 DNA follows: TGTGCCAGCAGCTCACCAGGACAGGCCCACCGGCCCCAGCATTTT. Translation: CASSSPGQAHRPQHF.

This clonotype was found many times. CDR3 sequence: CSAGRAYSPLHF. The CDR3 DNA reads TGCAGTGCTGGTAGAGCATACTCACCCCTCCACTTT. This rearrangement joins TRBV20-1 to TRBJ1-6; D not resolved. Per germline, CDR1 DFQATT and CDR2 SNEGSKA (reference sequence). This CDR3 has 12 residues. Trimming removed 5 bases at V and 10 bases at J, with 12 bases between.

The sample holds many counts of this clonotype. The V and J genes are TRBV7-9 and TRBJ2-5; D not certain. The germline V and J ends were trimmed by 1 base and 5 bases, with 11 bases remaining between them. The CDR3 extends over 14 amino acids. CDR1 and CDR2 (germline): SEHNR, FQNEAQ (reference sequence). DNA of the CDR3: TGTGCCAGCAGCTTAGGAGGTGACGGGGAGACCCAGTACTTC. Protein sequence: CASSLGGDGETQYF.

This clonotype was detected many times. The chain combines TRBV7-2 with TRBJ2-7; TRBD2 agrees at 11 bases. This CDR3 has 15 residues. J lost 3 bases, V lost 5 bases, and 6 bases had no gene match. The germline V gene has CDR1 SGHTA and CDR2 FQGNSA. The DNA of the CDR3 is TGTGCCAGCAGCACAACTAGCGGGAGTGGCTACGAGCAGTACTTC. Its translation is CASSTTSGSGYEQYF.

This clonotype was counted at least ten times. The chain employs TRBV20-1 and TRBJ2-7; D is unresolved. Germline CDR1 reads DFQATT; CDR2 reads SNEGSKA (reference sequence). The CDR3 consists of 13 residues. The V end was cut by 3 bases, the J end by 0 bases, with 9 bases between. CDR3 DNA sequence: TGCAGTGCTAGCCGGCACCTCTCCTACGAGCAGTACTTC. Protein: CSASRHLSYEQYF.

V is TRBV7-9 and J is TRBJ1-2, with a tentative D call TRBD1 (6 bases). CDR1 is SEHNR, CDR2 FQNEAQ, per germline (reference sequence). Trimming removed 7 bases at V and 2 bases at J, with 17 bases between. This CDR3 region has 15 residues. CDR3 sequence reads: CASTMPTGGNYGYTF. CDR3 coding DNA: TGTGCCAGCACCATGCCGACGGGGGGCAACTATGGCTACACCTTC.

Ten or more counts support this clonotype. V usage is TRBV29-1 and J usage is TRBJ2-2; D could derive from TRBD1 or TRBD2 (5 bases each). The germline V gene has CDR1 SQVTM and CDR2 ANQGSEA. CDR3 length equals 13 residues. The ends were cut back, 6 bases at V and 4 bases at J, with 12 bases in the middle. CDR3: CSVNQGPTGELFF. In DNA form, the CDR3 reads TGCAGCGTCAACCAGGGACCCACCGGGGAGCTGTTTTTT.